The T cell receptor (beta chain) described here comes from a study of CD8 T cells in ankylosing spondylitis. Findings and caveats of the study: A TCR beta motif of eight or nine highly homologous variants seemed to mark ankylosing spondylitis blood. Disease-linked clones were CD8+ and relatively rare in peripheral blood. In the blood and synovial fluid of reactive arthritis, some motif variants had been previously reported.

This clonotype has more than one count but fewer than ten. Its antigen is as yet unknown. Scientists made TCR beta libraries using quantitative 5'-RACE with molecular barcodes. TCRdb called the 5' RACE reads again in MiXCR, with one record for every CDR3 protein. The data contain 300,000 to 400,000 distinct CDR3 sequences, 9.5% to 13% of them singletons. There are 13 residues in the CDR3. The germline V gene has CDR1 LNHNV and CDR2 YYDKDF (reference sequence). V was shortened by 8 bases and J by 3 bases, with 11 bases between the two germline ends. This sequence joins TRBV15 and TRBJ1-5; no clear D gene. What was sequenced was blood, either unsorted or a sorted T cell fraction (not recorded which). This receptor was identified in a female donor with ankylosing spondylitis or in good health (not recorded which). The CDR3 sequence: CATGGNFNQPQHF. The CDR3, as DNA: TGTGCCACCGGAGGGAATTTCAATCAGCCCCAGCATTTT.